This is a list of T cell receptor beta chains from one sample in a study of T-cell reconstitution after alpha-beta-depleted transplantation in children. Using its own MiXCR run on the PCR reads, TCRdb lists one record per CDR3 protein. The data show approximately 500,000 distinct CDR3 sequences, with under 12% seen just once and about 2.1% held by the top ten. Specimen: PBMCs, collected before TCRalphabeta/CD19-depleted stem cell transplant. The receptors here all came from a child aged 2 to 10 with inherited bone marrow failure, due to receive a stem cell transplant. Both conserved end residues are part of each CDR3.

cdr3_aa: CAIWTGTQETQYF; v_call: TRBV10-3; cdr3_length: 13
cdr3_aa: CASSLQGGGVNEQFF; v_call: TRBV7-2; cdr3_length: 15
cdr3_aa: CSVEDLGDTGELFF; v_call: TRBV29-1; cdr3_length: 14
cdr3_aa: CASSNMGKQETQYF; v_call: TRBV11-2; cdr3_length: 14
cdr3_aa: CASSVVYQNTGELFF; v_call: TRBV19; cdr3_length: 15
cdr3_aa: CASSYLGARGYEQYF; v_call: TRBV6-5; cdr3_length: 15
cdr3_aa: CASSAGLAYEQYF; v_call: TRBV5-1; cdr3_length: 13
cdr3_aa: CASSLDPRGRWQYF; v_call: TRBV13; cdr3_length: 14
cdr3_aa: CASSFSGLYGYTF; v_call: TRBV28; cdr3_length: 13
cdr3_aa: CASSLPGDYEQYF; v_call: TRBV7-9; cdr3_length: 13
cdr3_aa: CASSIGDEQFF; v_call: TRBV4-1; cdr3_length: 11
cdr3_aa: CSASTSGRAYNEQFF; v_call: TRBV20-1; cdr3_length: 15
cdr3_aa: CASSQERALLAEYNTGELFF; v_call: TRBV4-3; cdr3_length: 20
cdr3_aa: CASSLVKRDTQYF; v_call: TRBV11-2; cdr3_length: 13
cdr3_aa: CSAKQGMGYIYEQYF; v_call: TRBV20-1; cdr3_length: 15
cdr3_aa: CASSVTTRGGGTEAFF; v_call: TRBV27; cdr3_length: 16